The subject of this entry is one T cell receptor beta chain. What this receptor recognizes is not known. The record has no base qualities; no much larger clone is one base away. The sample holds other DNA sequences that translate to the same CDR3. This entry comes from a study of CD8+ T cells in alopecia areata (dated by TCRdb to 2017 to 2018). For context, the study as a whole: Treated patients were enrolled in an open-label pilot trial of oral tofacitinib, 5 to 10 mg twice daily, for moderate-to-severe alopecia areata. Patients received tofacitinib for 6 to 18 months and were then followed off drug for 6 months to check for delayed response and recurrence. For the treated patients, the SALT score, which quantifies what percentage of scalp surface area is affected, served as the measure of disease severity. High-throughput TCRbeta sequencing was used to examine T cell clonal expansion in alopecia areata in both the C3H/HeJ mouse model and human patients. Scalp tissue and sorted CD4+ and CD8+ peripheral blood T cells from patchy and totalis/universalis alopecia areata patients and from healthy controls were covered by human TCRbeta sequencing. Tofacitinib-treated patients had biopsies at baseline and at 4 and 24 weeks of treatment, with a later scalp biopsy in several patients. Scalp clonality was compared among normal scalp (n=4), patchy alopecia areata scalp (n=8), and alopecia totalis/universalis scalp (n=8). RNA came from the PAXgene miRNA kit for fixed scalp, the miRNeasy kit for PBMCs, and the RNeasy kit for mouse skin. immunoSEQ multiplex PCR using 35 Vbeta forward primers and 13 Jbeta reverse primers was used to amplify TCRbeta CDR3 regions. Paper-wide results and their limitations: Compared with normal scalp, lesional scalp, particularly in alopecia totalis/universalis, had higher clonality and more expanded CD8+ clones, which suggests antigenic drive. Compared with mice, TCR sequences shared between patients were less clear, possibly partly because of HLA diversity across the patient population. During tofacitinib treatment, many expanded lesional clones stuck around in both scalp and blood, and this persistence may partly explain why relapse happens after treatment is stopped. Unlike mouse skin, where gammadelta T cells dominate, normal human skin contains resident alphabeta T cells that get sequenced too, which complicates analysis of the scalp TCR repertoire. Tofacitinib significantly lowered scalp clonality and the number of expanded CD8+ clones among the top 100 scalp clones. Because the treated cohort was small and had only one nonresponder, larger studies are needed to examine links between baseline CD8+ expansion and response.

What this sample's time point label stands for: approximately 4 weeks on oral tofacitinib. The treatment or condition label corresponds to: oral pan-JAK inhibitor, 5-10 mg twice daily. Lesional scalp punch biopsies and peripheral blood were collected from alopecia areata patients. After PBMCs were isolated by density centrifugation and stained for CD3, CD4 and CD8, a FACSAria was used to sort CD4+ and CD8+ T cells. From its cysteine to its phenylalanine, the CDR3 spans 11 amino acids. The DNA shown is the 33-base CDR3, in frame from base 1. V is clipped by 3 bases and J by 5 bases, and the sequence between their germline boundaries is 7 bases long. Based on the germline V gene, the CDR1 and CDR2 sequences are SQVTM and ANQGSEA. The receptor library was made with the immunoSEQ multiplex PCR assay. RNA was extracted from all samples and reverse transcribed into cDNA, which served as template for TCR sequencing. First-strand cDNA was synthesized with SuperScript III using a 2:1 mix of oligo-dT and random hexamers. A synthetic immune receptor repertoire was used to measure amplification bias, and any remaining bias was corrected computationally. On the authors' methods: Raw reads were preprocessed to remove errors, and CDR3 was defined by IMGT conventions from the conserved cysteine to phenylalanine. Clonality was computed as 1 minus the Shannon entropy, with the entropy normalized by log2 of the number of productive unique TCRs. Whether each scalp clone was CD4 or CD8 was inferred by checking scalp TCRbeta sequences against the CD4 and CD8 repertoires from sorted blood. TCRdb's version of the immuneACCESS table is confined to in-frame rearrangements and falls short of the full clone set. An unresolved V gene accounts for under half of the shortfall where checked; the remainder is of unknown origin. For V, J and clone size, that table is used; D and trimming come from the DNA. The table for this sample lists 100,000 to 150,000 clones; roughly 50% of them were counted only once. The ten largest clonotypes hold nearly 30% of the sample.

The TCR sequence derives from a human donor with alopecia areata. Rearrangement joined TRBV29-1 to TRBJ1-1; the D gene is perhaps TRBD1, on 5 matching bases. Here the sequenced sample was CD8+ T cells sorted from blood, taken at week 4, from a patient treated with tofacitinib. The bases read TGCAGCGTTGAGTGGGGGACTGAAGCTTTCTTT. This sequence encodes CSVEWGTEAFF.